The rows below give T cell receptor beta chains drawn from one sample of a study of T-cell reconstitution after alpha-beta-depleted transplantation in children. TCRdb ran MiXCR on the PCR reads and lists one entry per CDR3 protein. The sample contains 900,000 or so distinct CDR3 sequences, 16% of which appear only once. The specimen comprised PBMCs, mostly from graft donor cells, sampled 360 days after TCRalphabeta/CD19-depleted stem cell transplant. These receptors originate from a male patient aged 10 to 17 who had a stem cell transplant for acute lymphoblastic leukemia, so the T cells may come from the graft donor. The conserved cysteine and the conserved F or W are not part of the CDR3 here. For some rows the clone size is stated as once, few or many, or as a class when expanded; others skip it.

cdr3_aa: AISDIAGEVYNEQF
v_call: TRBV10-3
j_call: TRBJ2-1
clone_size: .
cdr3_length: 14

cdr3_aa: ASSPGRINSPLH
v_call: TRBV5-1
j_call: TRBJ1-6
clone_size: few
cdr3_length: 12

cdr3_aa: ASSPGLAASYEQY
v_call: TRBV5-1
j_call: TRBJ2-7
clone_size: .
cdr3_length: 13

cdr3_aa: ASSVDGSPYNEQF
v_call: TRBV9
j_call: TRBJ2-1
clone_size: many
cdr3_length: 13

cdr3_aa: AISEGGEGDEQF
v_call: TRBV10-3
j_call: TRBJ2-1
clone_size: many
cdr3_length: 12

cdr3_aa: ASRPPTLSYEQY
v_call: TRBV5-1
j_call: TRBJ2-7
clone_size: .
cdr3_length: 12

cdr3_aa: SVEGAGQLAKNIQY
v_call: TRBV29-1
j_call: TRBJ2-4
clone_size: .
cdr3_length: 14

cdr3_aa: ASSPVGSEQY
v_call: TRBV18
j_call: TRBJ2-7
clone_size: few
cdr3_length: 10

cdr3_aa: ASFLSGIGETQY
v_call: TRBV12-3/TRBV12-4
j_call: TRBJ2-5
clone_size: few
cdr3_length: 12

cdr3_aa: ASSLGLTVNEQY
v_call: TRBV11-1
j_call: TRBJ2-7
clone_size: .
cdr3_length: 12

cdr3_aa: ASSSRTGGPPFYGYT
v_call: TRBV27
j_call: TRBJ1-2
clone_size: .
cdr3_length: 15

cdr3_aa: ASSELLAGAYNEQF
v_call: TRBV2
j_call: TRBJ2-1
clone_size: .
cdr3_length: 14

cdr3_aa: ASSFPNGNEQF
v_call: TRBV7-3
j_call: TRBJ2-1
clone_size: .
cdr3_length: 11

cdr3_aa: SAMPWGLAVQETQY
v_call: TRBV20-1
j_call: TRBJ2-5
clone_size: .
cdr3_length: 14

cdr3_aa: ASSPTSGRFPGELF
v_call: TRBV3-1
j_call: TRBJ2-2
clone_size: .
cdr3_length: 14

cdr3_aa: RASCWGAYNEQF
v_call: TRBV20-1
j_call: TRBJ2-1
clone_size: .
cdr3_length: 12

cdr3_aa: ASSVVPGSYEQY
v_call: TRBV9
j_call: TRBJ2-7
clone_size: .
cdr3_length: 12

cdr3_aa: ASSLISAQNSGYEQY
v_call: TRBV7-6
j_call: TRBJ2-7
clone_size: few
cdr3_length: 15

cdr3_aa: ASSKLKNIQY
v_call: TRBV12-3/TRBV12-4
j_call: TRBJ2-4
clone_size: many
cdr3_length: 10

cdr3_aa: AGSAHRGSDYEQY
v_call: TRBV18
j_call: TRBJ2-7
clone_size: once
cdr3_length: 13

cdr3_aa: ASSLRTSAEQF
v_call: TRBV6-1
j_call: TRBJ2-1
clone_size: .
cdr3_length: 11

cdr3_aa: ASSQDLADTQY
v_call: TRBV4-1
j_call: TRBJ2-3
clone_size: many
cdr3_length: 11

cdr3_aa: ASSQPSSDTQY
v_call: TRBV4-1
j_call: TRBJ2-3
clone_size: few
cdr3_length: 11

cdr3_aa: ASSQDLFSAKNIQY
v_call: TRBV4-1
j_call: TRBJ2-4
clone_size: many
cdr3_length: 14

cdr3_aa: ASSRDRERLETQY
v_call: TRBV18
j_call: TRBJ2-5
clone_size: few
cdr3_length: 13

cdr3_aa: ASSNQRTSSTDTQY
v_call: TRBV7-2
j_call: TRBJ2-3
clone_size: .
cdr3_length: 14

cdr3_aa: ATSRAGTTTNEKLF
v_call: TRBV15
j_call: TRBJ1-4
clone_size: .
cdr3_length: 14

cdr3_aa: ASSLEPWGSGIYEQY
v_call: TRBV5-5
j_call: TRBJ2-7
clone_size: many
cdr3_length: 15

cdr3_aa: ASSLDSRPQH
v_call: TRBV7-9
j_call: TRBJ1-5
clone_size: few
cdr3_length: 10

cdr3_aa: ASSSPGQGKGYT
v_call: TRBV7-9
j_call: TRBJ1-2
clone_size: few
cdr3_length: 12

cdr3_aa: ASSEVVRGGQF
v_call: TRBV25-1
j_call: TRBJ2-1
clone_size: .
cdr3_length: 11

cdr3_aa: ASSLFTRCYRDSNQPQH
v_call: TRBV5-1
j_call: TRBJ1-5
clone_size: few
cdr3_length: 17

cdr3_aa: ASSPKTRYNEQF
v_call: TRBV27
j_call: TRBJ2-1
clone_size: many
cdr3_length: 12

cdr3_aa: ATSRQGGVGDTQY
v_call: TRBV15
j_call: TRBJ2-3
clone_size: few
cdr3_length: 13

cdr3_aa: SARSGSSYNEQF
v_call: TRBV20-1
j_call: TRBJ2-1
clone_size: few
cdr3_length: 12

cdr3_aa: ATSDSSSGRFNEQF
v_call: TRBV24-1
j_call: TRBJ2-1
clone_size: few
cdr3_length: 14

cdr3_aa: ASSLARRNTEAF
v_call: TRBV7-6
j_call: TRBJ1-1
clone_size: many
cdr3_length: 12

cdr3_aa: ATQRGRRGQETQY
v_call: TRBV6-1
j_call: TRBJ2-5
clone_size: .
cdr3_length: 13

cdr3_aa: ASSPRFSYEQY
v_call: TRBV12-3/TRBV12-4
j_call: TRBJ2-7
clone_size: many
cdr3_length: 11

cdr3_aa: ASSLAPGLAGYNEQF
v_call: TRBV5-1
j_call: TRBJ2-1
clone_size: many
cdr3_length: 15

cdr3_aa: ASSLGQAYSYEQY
v_call: TRBV5-1
j_call: TRBJ2-7
clone_size: .
cdr3_length: 13

cdr3_aa: ASSLGPGTGYNEQF
v_call: TRBV11-2
j_call: TRBJ2-1
clone_size: few
cdr3_length: 14

cdr3_aa: ASNRLGPGSETQY
v_call: TRBV6-2/TRBV6-3
j_call: TRBJ2-5
clone_size: .
cdr3_length: 13

cdr3_aa: ASSWAGGGNQPQH
v_call: TRBV7-8
j_call: TRBJ1-5
clone_size: few
cdr3_length: 13

cdr3_aa: SARLAGGHDTQY
v_call: TRBV20-1
j_call: TRBJ2-3
clone_size: few
cdr3_length: 12

cdr3_aa: ASSRTGRDSPLH
v_call: TRBV12-3/TRBV12-4
j_call: TRBJ1-6
clone_size: many
cdr3_length: 12

cdr3_aa: ASSSEYRPTYEQY
v_call: TRBV4-1
j_call: TRBJ2-7
clone_size: .
cdr3_length: 13

cdr3_aa: ASSQEPGANYGYT
v_call: TRBV4-1
j_call: TRBJ1-2
clone_size: .
cdr3_length: 13